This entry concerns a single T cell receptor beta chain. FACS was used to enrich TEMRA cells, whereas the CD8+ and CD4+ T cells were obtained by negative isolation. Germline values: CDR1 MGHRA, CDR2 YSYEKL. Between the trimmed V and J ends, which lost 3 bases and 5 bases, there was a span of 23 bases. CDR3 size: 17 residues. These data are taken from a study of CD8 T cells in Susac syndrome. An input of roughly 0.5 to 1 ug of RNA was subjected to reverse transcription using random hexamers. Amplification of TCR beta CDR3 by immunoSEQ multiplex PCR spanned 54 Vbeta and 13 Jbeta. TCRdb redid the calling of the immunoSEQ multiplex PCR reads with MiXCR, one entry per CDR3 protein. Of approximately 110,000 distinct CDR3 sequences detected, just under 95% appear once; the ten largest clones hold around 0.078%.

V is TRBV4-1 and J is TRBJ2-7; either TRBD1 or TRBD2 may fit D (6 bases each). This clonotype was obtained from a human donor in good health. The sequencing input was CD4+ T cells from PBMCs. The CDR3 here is CASSHHGWGRRAHEQYF. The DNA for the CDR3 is TGCGCCAGCAGCCACCACGGATGGGGGCGGAGGGCCCACGAGCAGTACTTC.